The clone carrying this T cell receptor (beta chain) was counted between two and nine times. Antigen unknown. In TCRdb, the 5' RACE reads were re-called with MiXCR into one record per CDR3 protein. The sample contains approximately 500,000 distinct CDR3 sequences, about 15% of which appear only once. The data stem from a study of identical twins. Overall study findings and caveats: Models underestimated TCR alpha sharing (out-of-frame) in monozygotic twins. Cord blood's abundant beta clonotypes had fewer insertions, unlike memory repertoires. Twin-shared out-of-frame alpha sequences were enriched for low generation probability.

In every case, the donor was a healthy Caucasian. Per germline, CDR1 SEHNR and CDR2 FQNEAQ (reference sequence). V trimming: 2 bases; J trimming: 2 bases; junction bases outside the gene matches: 4. This CDR3 has 15 amino acids. These data were also filed under a second study, of yellow fever vaccine responses in identical twins.

This clonotype was obtained from a woman in her late teens or twenties in good health. The rearrangement uses TRBV7-9 and TRBJ2-3, with TRBD2 matching over 7 bases. Source material: CD4+ T cells sorted from blood. In DNA form, the CDR3 reads TGTGCCAGCAGCTTATCGGGACTATACACAGATACGCAGTATTTT. Translated, it gives CASSLSGLYTDTQYF.